This T cell receptor beta chain came from a study of shared clonotypes between healthy human individuals. V gave up 0 bases and J gave up 4 bases; unmatched junction bases: 7. The CDR3 spans 16 residues. CDR1 and CDR2 from the germline V gene are MNHEY and SVGAGI. With respect to this clone: What it recognizes is unknown.

Points from the study as a whole: Sharing of clonotypes among donors was expected to vary with sequencing depth. Genetic and exposure-history diversity was limited by the few donors. Rarefaction gave evidence that sorted-subset sequencing remained incomplete despite large depth.

Sequencing used immunoSEQ multiplex PCR; TCRdb keeps in-frame clones, though not all of them. The profile shows hundreds of thousands of clones, approximately 96% of them singletons. Naivety among CD8 cells was defined by CD45RO negativity and positive CCR7 selection, thereby excluding terminally differentiated effector memory CD45RA+ cells. The receptor was isolated from a woman aged 25 to 39 in good health. The V gene is TRBV6-5, the J gene TRBJ1-2, with TRBD1 identical over 8 bases. The sample taken for sequencing was naive CD8+ T cells sorted from blood. CDR3 residues: CASSYSETGEPYGYTF. The CDR3, as DNA: TGTGCCAGCAGTTACTCGGAGACAGGGGAGCCCTATGGCTACACCTTC.